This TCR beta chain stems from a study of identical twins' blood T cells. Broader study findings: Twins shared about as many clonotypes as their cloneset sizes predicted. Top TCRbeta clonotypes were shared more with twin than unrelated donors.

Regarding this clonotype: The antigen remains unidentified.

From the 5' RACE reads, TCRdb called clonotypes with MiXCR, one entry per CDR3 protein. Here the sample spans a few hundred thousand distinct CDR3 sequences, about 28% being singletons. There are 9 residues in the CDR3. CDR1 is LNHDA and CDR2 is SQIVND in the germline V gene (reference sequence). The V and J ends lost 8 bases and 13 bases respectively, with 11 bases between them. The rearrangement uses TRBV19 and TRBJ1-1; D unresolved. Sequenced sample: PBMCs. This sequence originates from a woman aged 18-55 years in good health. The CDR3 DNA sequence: TGTGCCAGTGGCCAATCTTATTTCTTT. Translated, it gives CASGQSYFF.